One T cell receptor (beta chain) is described in this entry. What it binds is not known. These data belong to a study of CXCR3-negative and CXCR3-positive naive CD8 T cells. Study background: Sequencing yielded approximately 130 million TRB reads, roughly 1.5 +/- 0.3 million per library. Broader study findings: The majority of assays used fresh PBMCs, and CXCR3 expression partially decreased after cryopreservation. Relative to memory CD8+ cells, whose diversity was much lower, both naive subsets had comparably high diversity.

UMI-labeled TRB cDNA libraries were prepared by 5' RACE. TCRdb reprocessed the 5' RACE reads and reports one entry per CDR3 protein, with no DNA. The sample table includes roughly 89,000 distinct CDR3 sequences. The length of the CDR3 is 14 residues. CDR1 and CDR2 (germline): LGHDT, YNNKEL (reference sequence). Naive CD8+ T lymphocytes were specified as CD45RO-CCR7+CD27+CD95-. The rearrangement joins TRBV3-1 to TRBJ2-7. The origin of this receptor is a human donor in good health. Some clones in this sample may be carry-over from other donors' samples. The sequenced sample consisted of naive CXCR3- CD8+ T cells from blood. Stated subset: CD45RO-CCR7+CD27+CD95- naive CD8+ T cells lacking CXCR3 (TNR3-). The CDR3 sequence is CASSQGTVSYEQYF.